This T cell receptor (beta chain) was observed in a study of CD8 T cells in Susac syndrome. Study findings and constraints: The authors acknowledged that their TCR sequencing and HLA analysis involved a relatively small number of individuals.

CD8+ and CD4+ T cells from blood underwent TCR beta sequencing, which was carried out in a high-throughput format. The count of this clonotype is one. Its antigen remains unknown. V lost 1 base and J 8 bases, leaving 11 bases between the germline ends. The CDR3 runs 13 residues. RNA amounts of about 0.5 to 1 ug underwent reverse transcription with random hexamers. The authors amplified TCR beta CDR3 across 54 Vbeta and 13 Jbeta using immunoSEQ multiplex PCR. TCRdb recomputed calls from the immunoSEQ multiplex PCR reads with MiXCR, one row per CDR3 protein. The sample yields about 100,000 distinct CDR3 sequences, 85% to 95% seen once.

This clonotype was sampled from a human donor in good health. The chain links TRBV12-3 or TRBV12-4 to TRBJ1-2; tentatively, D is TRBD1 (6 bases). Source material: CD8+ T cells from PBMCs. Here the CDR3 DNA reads TGTGCCAGCAGTTTAGACAGGGAGCACGGCTACACCTTC. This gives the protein CASSLDREHGYTF.